This T cell receptor (beta chain) was identified in a study of technical replicates of blood from several donors. The V gene's germline CDR1 is SGHAT and CDR2 FQNNGV. CDR3 length: 16 residues. The V and J ends lost 4 bases and 1 base respectively, with 17 bases between them. The method was immunoSEQ multiplex PCR; TCRdb's version includes in-frame clones alone and lacks a portion of them. In the table there are around 84,000 clones, more than 95% of which are singletons. The V call is TRBV11-2, the J call TRBJ2-7, with a weak D call TRBD1 (6 bases). Specimen: T cells isolated from PBMCs. The clonotype was recovered from a human donor in good health. The CDR3 loop is CASSYSPGQGSYEQYF. CDR3 in DNA: TGTGCCAGCAGCTATTCCCCGGGACAAGGATCCTACGAGCAGTACTTC.